Detailed here is one TCR beta chain. Its matching antigen is unknown. With 3 bases removed from V and 3 bases from J, the gap between germline ends came to 9 bases. This CDR3 spans 13 amino acids. Germline loops: CDR1 SNHLY, CDR2 FYNNEI. The data were obtained in a study of long-term antiretroviral therapy in people with HIV. Researchers ran immunoSEQ v3.0 at survey level. Sequencing was performed with immunoSEQ multiplex PCR; in TCRdb, only in-frame clones are kept and a portion is missing. Of approximately 12,000 clones in the sample, around 80% are singletons; the top ten hold 18%. Study-wide points: An increase in diversity followed ART, yet levels stayed below transplant donor controls. Clonal populations expanded prior to ART predominated within the repertoire at all time points. Controls had broader CDR3 length ranges than HIV repertoires did.

The samples comprised about 0.85-11 million cryopreserved PBMC ahead of DNA extraction. This material consisted of unsorted PBMCs, taken 8 to 8.5 years after starting antiretroviral therapy. The TCR originated in a man in his fifties or sixties with HIV. V is TRBV2 and J is TRBJ2-7; D not certain. CDR3 residues: CASSEGRYYEQYF. The CDR3, as DNA: TGTGCCAGCAGTGAGGGCAGATACTACGAGCAGTACTTC.